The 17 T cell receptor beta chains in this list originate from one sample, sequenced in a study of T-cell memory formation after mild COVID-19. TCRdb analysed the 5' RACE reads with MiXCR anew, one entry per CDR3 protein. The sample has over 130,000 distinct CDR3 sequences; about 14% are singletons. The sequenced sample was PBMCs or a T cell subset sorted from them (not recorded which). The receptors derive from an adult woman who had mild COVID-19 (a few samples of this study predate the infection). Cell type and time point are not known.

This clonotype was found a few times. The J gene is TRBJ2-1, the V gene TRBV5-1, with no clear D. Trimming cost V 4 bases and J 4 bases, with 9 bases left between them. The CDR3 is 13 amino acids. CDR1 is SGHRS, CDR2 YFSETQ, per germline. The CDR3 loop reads CASSMGYYNEQFF. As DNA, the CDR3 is TGCGCCAGCAGCATGGGTTATTACAATGAGCAGTTCTTC.

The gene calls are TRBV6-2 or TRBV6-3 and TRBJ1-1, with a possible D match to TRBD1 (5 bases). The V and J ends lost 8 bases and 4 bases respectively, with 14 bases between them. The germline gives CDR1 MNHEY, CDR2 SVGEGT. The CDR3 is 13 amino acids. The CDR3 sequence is CASRDDGGTEAFF. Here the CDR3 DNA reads TGTGCCAGCCGAGACGACGGGGGCACTGAAGCTTTCTTT.

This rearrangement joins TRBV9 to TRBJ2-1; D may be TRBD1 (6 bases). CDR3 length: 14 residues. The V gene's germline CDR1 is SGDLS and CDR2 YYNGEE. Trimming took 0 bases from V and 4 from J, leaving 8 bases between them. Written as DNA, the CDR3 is TGTGCCAGCAGCGTAGGGACAGAGTACAATGAGCAGTTCTTC. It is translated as CASSVGTEYNEQFF. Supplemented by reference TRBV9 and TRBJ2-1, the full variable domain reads DSGVTQTPKHLITATGQRVTLRCSPRSGDLSVYWYQQSLDQGLQFLIQYYNGEERAKGNILERFSAQQFPDLHSELNLSSLELGDSALYFCASSVGTEYNEQFFGPGTRLTVL.

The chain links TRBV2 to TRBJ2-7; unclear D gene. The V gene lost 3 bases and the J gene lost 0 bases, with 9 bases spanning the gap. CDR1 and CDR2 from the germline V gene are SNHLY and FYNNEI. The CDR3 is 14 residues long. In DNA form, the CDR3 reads TGTGCCAGCAGTGAGCGTCAGAGCTCCTACGAGCAGTACTTC. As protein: CASSERQSSYEQYF. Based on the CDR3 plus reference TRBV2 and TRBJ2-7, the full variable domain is EPEVTQTPSHQVTQMGQEVILRCVPISNHLYFYWYRQILGQKVEFLVSFYNNEISEKSEIFDDQFSVERPDGSNFTLKIRSTKLEDSAMYFCASSERQSSYEQYFGPGTRLTVT.

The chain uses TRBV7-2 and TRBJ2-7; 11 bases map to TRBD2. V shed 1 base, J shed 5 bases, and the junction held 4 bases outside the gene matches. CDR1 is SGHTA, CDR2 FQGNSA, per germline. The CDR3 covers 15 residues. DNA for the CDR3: TGTGCCAGCAGCTTAGAGGTAGCGGGAGGGGACGAGCAGTACTTC. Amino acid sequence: CASSLEVAGGDEQYF.

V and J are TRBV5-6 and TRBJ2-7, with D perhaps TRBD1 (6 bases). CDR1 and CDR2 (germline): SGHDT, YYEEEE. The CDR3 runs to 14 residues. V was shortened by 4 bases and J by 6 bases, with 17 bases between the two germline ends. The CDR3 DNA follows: TGTGCCAGCAGCCGCGGTCGACAGGTCGCCGAGCAGTACTTC. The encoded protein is CASSRGRQVAEQYF.

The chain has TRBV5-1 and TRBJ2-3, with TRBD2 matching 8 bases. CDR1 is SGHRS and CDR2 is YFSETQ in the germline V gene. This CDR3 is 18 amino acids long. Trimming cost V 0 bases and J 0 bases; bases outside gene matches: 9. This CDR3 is CASSLVAGGTISTDTQYF. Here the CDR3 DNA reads TGCGCCAGCAGCTTGGTCGCGGGGGGCACAATTAGCACAGATACGCAGTATTTT.

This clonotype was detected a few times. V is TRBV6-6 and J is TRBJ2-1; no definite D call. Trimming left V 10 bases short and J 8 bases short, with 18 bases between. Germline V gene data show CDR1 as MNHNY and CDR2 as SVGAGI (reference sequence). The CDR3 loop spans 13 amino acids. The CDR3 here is CATSETGWHEQFF. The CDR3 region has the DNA TGTGCCACCTCAGAGACCGGTTGGCATGAGCAGTTCTTC.

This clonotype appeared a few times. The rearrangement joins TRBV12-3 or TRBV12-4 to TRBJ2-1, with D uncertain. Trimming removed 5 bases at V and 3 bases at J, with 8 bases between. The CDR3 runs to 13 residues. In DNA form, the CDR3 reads TGTGCCAGCAGTGAAGTATTCTACAATGAGCAGTTCTTC. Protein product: CASSEVFYNEQFF.

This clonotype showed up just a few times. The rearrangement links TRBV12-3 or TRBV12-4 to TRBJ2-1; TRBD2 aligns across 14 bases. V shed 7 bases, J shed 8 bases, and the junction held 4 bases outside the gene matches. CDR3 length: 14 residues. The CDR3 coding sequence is TGTGCCAGCACCCGACTAGCGGGGGGGGATGAGCAGTTCTTC. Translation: CASTRLAGGDEQFF.

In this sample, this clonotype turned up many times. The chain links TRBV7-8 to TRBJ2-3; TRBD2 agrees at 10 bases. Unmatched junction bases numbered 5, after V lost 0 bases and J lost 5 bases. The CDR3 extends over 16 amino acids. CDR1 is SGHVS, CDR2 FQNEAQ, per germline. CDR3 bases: TGTGCCAGCAGCTTAGCGCTAGCGGGGGTGCAAGATACGCAGTATTTT. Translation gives CASSLALAGVQDTQYF.

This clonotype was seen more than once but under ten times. The CDR3 sequence is CASSQLKMDSRLEAFF. In DNA, the CDR3 is TGTGCCAGCAGCCAACTCAAAATGGACAGCCGTTTAGAAGCTTTCTTT. The J gene is TRBJ1-1, the V gene TRBV5-6, with TRBD1 as a possible D gene (6 bases). This CDR3 comprises 16 residues. Looked up from germline, CDR1 is SGHDT and CDR2 is YYEEEE. V lost 4 bases and J 8 bases, leaving 24 bases between the germline ends.

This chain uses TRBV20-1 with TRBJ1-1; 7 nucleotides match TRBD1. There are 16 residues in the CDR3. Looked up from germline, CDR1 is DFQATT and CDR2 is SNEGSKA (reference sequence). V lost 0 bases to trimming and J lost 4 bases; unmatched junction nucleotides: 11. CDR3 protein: CSARDPALQGSTEAFF. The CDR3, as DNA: TGCAGTGCTAGAGATCCTGCACTACAGGGGTCCACTGAAGCTTTCTTT.

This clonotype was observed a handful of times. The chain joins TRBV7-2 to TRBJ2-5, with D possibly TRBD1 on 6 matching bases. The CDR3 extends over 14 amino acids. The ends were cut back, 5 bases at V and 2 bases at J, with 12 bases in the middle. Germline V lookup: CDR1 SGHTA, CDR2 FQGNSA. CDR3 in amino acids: CASSLLGAQETQYF. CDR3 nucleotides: TGTGCCAGCAGCCTTTTGGGGGCGCAAGAGACCCAGTACTTC.

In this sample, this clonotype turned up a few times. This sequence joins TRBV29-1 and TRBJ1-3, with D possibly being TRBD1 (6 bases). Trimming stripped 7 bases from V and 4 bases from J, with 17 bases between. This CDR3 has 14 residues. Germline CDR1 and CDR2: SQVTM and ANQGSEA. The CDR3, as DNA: TGCAGCGCTAACAAGGGGGGGCCAGGAAACACCATATATTTT. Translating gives CSANKGGPGNTIYF.

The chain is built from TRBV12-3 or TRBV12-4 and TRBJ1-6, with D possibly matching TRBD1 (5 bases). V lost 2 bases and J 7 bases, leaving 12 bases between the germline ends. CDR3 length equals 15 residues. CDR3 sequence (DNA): TGTGCCAGCAGTTTATCGGGGCCAGGAAATTCACCCCTCCACTTT. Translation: CASSLSGPGNSPLHF.

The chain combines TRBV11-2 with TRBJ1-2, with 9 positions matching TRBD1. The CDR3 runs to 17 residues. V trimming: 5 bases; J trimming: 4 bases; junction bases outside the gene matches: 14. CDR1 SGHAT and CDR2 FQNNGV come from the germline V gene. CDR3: CASSRSPGTGLFYGYTF. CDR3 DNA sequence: TGTGCCAGCAGCAGATCCCCCGGGACAGGGTTATTCTATGGCTACACCTTC.